Below, 11 T cell receptor beta chains from the same sample are listed, as sequenced in a study of identical twins. One entry per CDR3 protein results from TCRdb running MiXCR on the 5' RACE reads. The table lists 520,000 or so distinct CDR3 sequences, about 20% of them singletons. The same sample was also studied in work on T cells expressing NK-cell markers.

The sample consisted of CD4+ T cells sorted from blood. The receptors derive from a woman younger than 30 in good health.

This chain links TRBV9 with TRBJ1-2; the match to TRBD1 covers 9 bases. Germline trimming cut 4 bases from V and 2 bases from J; bases unmatched to any gene: 6. CDR3 length equals 15 residues. The germline V gene encodes CDR1 SGDLS and CDR2 YYNGEE. The CDR3 loop reads CASSPRQGVNYGYTF. In DNA form, the CDR3 reads TGTGCCAGCAGCCCTCGACAGGGGGTGAACTATGGCTACACCTTC.

This clonotype was recorded a few times. This sequence joins TRBV6-5 and TRBJ1-1; D remains ambiguous. Germline CDR1 reads MNHEY; CDR2 reads SVGAGI. The CDR3 runs 15 residues. Trimming stripped 0 bases from V and 2 bases from J, with 10 bases between. This CDR3 is CASSYSISANTEAFF. In DNA form, the CDR3 reads TGTGCCAGCAGTTACTCGATATCAGCAAACACTGAAGCTTTCTTT.

This clonotype showed up just a few times. J is TRBJ1-4 and V is TRBV18, with D maybe TRBD1 (5 bases). There are 14 residues in the CDR3. Germline V gives CDR1 KGHSH, CDR2 LQKENI. V lost 0 bases and J lost 7, with 9 bases in between. CDR3 region: CASSPPYRFEKLFF. The CDR3 coding sequence is TGTGCCAGCTCACCACCGTACAGGTTTGAAAAACTGTTTTTT.

The chain uses TRBV7-2 and TRBJ2-3; D is ambiguous. This CDR3 is 14 amino acids long. The germline V gene encodes CDR1 SGHTA and CDR2 FQGNSA. The V and J ends lost 2 bases and 1 base respectively, with 7 bases between them. The CDR3 DNA sequence: TGTGCCAGCAGCTTACAGTCTGGCACAGATACGCAGTATTTT. This encodes CASSLQSGTDTQYF. The whole variable domain, filled in from reference TRBV7-2 and TRBJ2-3, reads GAGVSQSPSNKVTEKGKDVELRCDPISGHTALYWYRQSLGQGLEFLIYFQGNSAPDKSGLPSDRFSAERTGGSVSTLTIQRTQQEDSAVYLCASSLQSGTDTQYFGPGTRLTVL.

The J gene is TRBJ2-7, the V gene TRBV30, with TRBD1 identical over 10 bases. CDR1 is GTSNPN, CDR2 SVGIG, per germline (reference sequence). J gave up 5 bases and V 2 bases, and 6 bases lay outside the gene matches. The CDR3 has 14 amino acids. As DNA, the CDR3 is TGTGCCTGGAGTCCGGGACAGGGGATCCACGAGCAGTACTTC. Amino acid sequence: CAWSPGQGIHEQYF.

In DNA, the CDR3 is TGTGCCAGCAGCCCACCAGGCAGGGAGGGCTACGAGCAGTACTTC. This translates into CASSPPGREGYEQYF. This rearrangement joins TRBV7-9 to TRBJ2-7, with 7 bases fitting TRBD2. The germline V gene has CDR1 SEHNR and CDR2 FQNEAQ (reference sequence). After removal of 5 bases from V and 3 bases from J, the junction contained 10 bases not matched to a gene. The CDR3 sequence is 15 residues long.

This clonotype was detected only a few times. The CDR3 loop reads CAISAAGGGKDEQYF. CDR3 DNA sequence: TGTGCCATCAGCGCAGCTGGGGGCGGGAAGGACGAGCAGTACTTC. The rearrangement links TRBV10-3 to TRBJ2-7; D assignment may be TRBD1 or TRBD2 (6 bases each). Germline V CDR1 and CDR2: ENHRY, SYGVKD. Trimming stripped 6 bases from V and 5 bases from J, with 20 bases between. The CDR3 has 15 amino acids.

The table lists this clonotype with a few counts. V and J are TRBV18 and TRBJ1-5; possible D gene TRBD1, 5 bases. V was trimmed by 0 bases and J by 13 bases, leaving 10 bases between them. This CDR3 contains 12 residues. The germline gives CDR1 KGHSH, CDR2 LQKENI. The CDR3 sequence: CASSPPLGGQHF. The CDR3 nucleotides are TGTGCCAGCTCACCACCACTGGGGGGGCAGCATTTT.

This clonotype was observed a handful of times. The chain joins TRBV2 to TRBJ2-1; 8 bases match TRBD2. Trimming took 8 bases from V and 1 from J; bases not matched to a gene: 4. The germline V gene has CDR1 SNHLY and CDR2 FYNNEI. The CDR3 consists of 14 residues. Written as DNA, the CDR3 is TGTGCCAGCCTAGCGGGTAGGTCCTACAATGAGCAGTTCTTC. This codes for CASLAGRSYNEQFF.

This chain links TRBV5-6 with TRBJ2-3, with TRBD1 identical over 7 bases. The CDR3 loop spans 14 amino acids. Germline V gene data show CDR1 as SGHDT and CDR2 as YYEEEE. V was pared by 4 bases and J by 6 bases, with 8 bases of the junction left unmatched. DNA for the CDR3: TGTGCCAGCAGCAAGGGGACAGCGATTGATACGCAGTATTTT. This encodes CASSKGTAIDTQYF.

There are many counts of this clonotype. This rearrangement joins TRBV5-1 to TRBJ2-5; possibly TRBD1 for D (6 bases). CDR1 is SGHRS, CDR2 YFSETQ, per germline. The germline V and J ends were trimmed by 6 bases and 1 base, with 10 bases remaining between them. CDR3 size: 13 residues. This CDR3 is CASTPGVQETQYF. The CDR3 DNA sequence: TGCGCCAGCACCCCAGGGGTCCAAGAGACCCAGTACTTC.